One sample yielded the 3 T cell receptor beta chains listed below, sequenced in a study of T cells in Graves' hyperthyroidism and ophthalmopathy. Amplification of TCR beta CDR3 regions used RNA as the template. The study used the HTBI primer set for a first-round RT-PCR of the TCR CDR3. TCRdb processed the multiplex PCR reads anew with MiXCR; each CDR3 protein has one entry. Of hundreds of thousands of distinct CDR3 sequences in the sample, around a quarter were seen once. The source material was blood. Every receptor here comes from a woman between 25 and 40 years old with Graves' ophthalmopathy.

There are many counts of this clonotype. This chain links TRBV10-3 with TRBJ1-1; a weak D match, TRBD1 (6 bases). CDR3 size: 13 residues. V gave up 5 bases and J gave up 0 bases, with 7 bases separating them. Germline V gene sequence: CDR1 ENHRY, CDR2 SYGVKD. The CDR3 nucleotides read TGTGCCATCAGTCAGGGGTTGAACACTGAAGCTTTCTTT. Translated, it gives CAISQGLNTEAFF.

The chain recombines TRBV4-2 with TRBJ2-3, with 10 bases identical to TRBD2. V lost 6 bases, J lost 6 bases, and 3 bases stayed unmatched. The CDR3 length is 13 residues. CDR1 LGHNA and CDR2 YNFKEQ come from the germline V gene. The DNA for the CDR3 is TGTGCCAGCAGGAAGACTAGCGGGGATACGCAGTATTTT. Its translation is CASRKTSGDTQYF.

This clonotype was counted many times. A much more abundant neighbour one base away suggests this may be a read error. The chain links TRBV20-1 to TRBJ1-1; D perhaps matches TRBD1 (6 bases). This CDR3 region has 14 residues. Germline V gives CDR1 DFQATT, CDR2 SNEGSKA (reference sequence). The chain's CDR3 is CSARRQDLNTEALF. Here the CDR3 DNA reads TGCAGTGCTAGACGACAGGACCTGAACACTGAAGCTCTCTTT.